These 29 T cell receptor beta chains came from one sample sequenced in a study of PD-1 blockade in classical Hodgkin lymphoma. Sequencing used immunoSEQ multiplex PCR; TCRdb keeps in-frame clones, though not all of them. The table lists more than 90,000 clones, about 89% of them singletons. Brentuximab vedotin exposure varied, and every patient relapsed after autologous stem cell transplantation. Specimen: peripheral blood mononuclear cells (PBMCs), collected before the second cycle of nivolumab. The receptor set was obtained from a human donor with classical Hodgkin lymphoma.

V usage is TRBV5-1 and J usage is TRBJ2-7, with 7 bases lining up with TRBD2. This CDR3 has 15 amino acids. Trimming removed 0 bases from V and 0 bases from J; junction bases left unmatched: 3. Germline V gives CDR1 SGHRS, CDR2 YFSETQ. The CDR3 DNA is TGCGCCAGCAGCTTGGGGCGGGGGAGCTCCTACGAGCAGTACTTC. Its protein is CASSLGRGSSYEQYF. The whole variable domain, filled in from reference TRBV5-1 and TRBJ2-7, reads KAGVTQTPRYLIKTRGQQVTLSCSPISGHRSVSWYQQTPGQGLQFLFEYFSETQRNKGNFPGRFSGRQFSNSRSEMNVSTLELGDSALYLCASSLGRGSSYEQYFGPGTRLTVT.

J is TRBJ2-7 and V is TRBV11-2; D is possibly TRBD2 (5 bases). CDR1 is SGHAT, CDR2 FQNNGV, per germline. The CDR3 contains 12 residues. With 5 bases removed from V and 2 bases from J, the gap between germline ends came to 7 bases. CDR3 region: CASSPGTYEQYF. Written as DNA, the CDR3 is TGTGCCAGCAGCCCCGGGACCTACGAGCAGTACTTC.

The CDR3 nucleotides are TGTGCCTGGAGTGACAGGGTTCAGCCCCAGCATTTT. Translated: CAWSDRVQPQHF. V usage is TRBV30 and J usage is TRBJ1-5, with D tentatively TRBD1 (6 bases). Germline-derived CDR1 and CDR2 are GTSNPN and SVGIG (reference sequence). The CDR3 length is 12 residues. The ends were cut back, 1 base at V and 6 bases at J, with 7 bases in the middle.

The gene calls are TRBV6-5 and TRBJ1-2, with D hard to call. Per the germline V gene, CDR1 is MNHEY and CDR2 is SVGAGI. V gave up 2 bases and J gave up 8 bases, with 12 bases separating them. This CDR3 spans 13 amino acids. The CDR3 sequence: CASSYGEVSGYTF. The DNA of the CDR3 is TGTGCCAGCAGTTACGGGGAGGTTAGCGGCTACACCTTC.

The chain employs TRBV11-2 and TRBJ1-2; 7 nucleotides match TRBD1. The CDR3 is made up of 14 amino acids. Germline V gene sequence: CDR1 SGHAT, CDR2 FQNNGV. V was pared by 5 bases and J by 2 bases, with 5 bases of the junction left unmatched. CDR3 in amino acids: CASSLSRGNYGYTF. CDR3 DNA: TGTGCCAGCAGCCTTAGCAGGGGGAACTATGGCTACACCTTC. Using reference TRBV11-2 and TRBJ1-2 for the parts outside the CDR3, the full variable domain is EAGVAQSPRYKIIEKRQSVAFWCNPISGHATLYWYQQILGQGPKLLIQFQNNGVVDDSQLPKDRFSAERLKGVDSTLKIQPAKLEDSAVYLCASSLSRGNYGYTFGSGTRLTVV.

This CDR3 is CASSIDRVSTGYTF. CDR3 sequence (DNA): TGTGCCAGTAGTATAGATCGGGTCTCAACTGGCTACACCTTC. This sequence joins TRBV19 and TRBJ1-2, with no clear D. With 0 bases removed from V and 7 bases from J, the gap between germline ends came to 12 bases. Per the germline V gene, CDR1 is LNHDA and CDR2 is SQIVND (reference sequence). The CDR3 contains 14 residues. The full variable domain, rest sourced from reference TRBV19 and TRBJ1-2, is DGGITQSPKYLFRKEGQNVTLSCEQNLNHDAMYWYRQDPGQGLRLIYYSQIVNDFQKGDIAEGYSVSREKKESFPLTVTSAQKNPTAFYLCASSIDRVSTGYTFGSGTRLTVV.

This clone was recorded only once. CDR3 loop: CAIRTELEKLFF. CDR3 bases: TGTGCCATCCGGACGGAGTTGGAAAAACTGTTTTTT. V and J are TRBV6-1 and TRBJ1-4; unclear D gene. Germline CDR1 reads MNHNS; CDR2 reads SASEGT. CDR3 size: 12 residues. Trimming removed 10 bases from V and 8 bases from J, with 14 bases in between.

V and J are TRBV6-6 and TRBJ2-7, with 7 bases aligning to TRBD1. Germline-derived CDR1 and CDR2 are MNHNY and SVGAGI (reference sequence). The CDR3 is made up of 15 amino acids. V lost 6 bases and J lost 1; bases outside the gene matches: 9. CDR3 nucleotides: TGTGCCAGCAGCCCGCGACAGGGCGGGTCCTACGAGCAGTACTTC. Encoded protein: CASSPRQGGSYEQYF.

This clone was seen a single time. The V gene is TRBV25-1, the J gene TRBJ2-3; tentative D call: TRBD1 (5 bases). V lost 6 bases and J 2 bases, leaving 6 bases between the germline ends. CDR1 and CDR2 from the germline V gene are MGHDK and SYGVNS. CDR3 length equals 12 residues. The CDR3, as DNA: TGTGCCAGCAGCAGGGACACAGATACGCAGTATTTT. The encoded protein is CASSRDTDTQYF.

This rearrangement joins TRBV9 to TRBJ2-7, with a possible D match to TRBD1 (6 bases). Per the germline V gene, CDR1 is SGDLS and CDR2 is YYNGEE. V was trimmed by 3 bases and J by 0 bases, leaving 10 bases between them. CDR3 length: 14 residues. The CDR3 coding sequence is TGTGCCAGCAGCGAGACAGGCGGCTCCTACGAGCAGTACTTC. This gives the protein CASSETGGSYEQYF.

The chain uses TRBV6-4 and TRBJ2-3; possibly TRBD2 for D (5 bases). The V gene lost 3 bases and the J gene lost 1 base, with 8 bases spanning the gap. Germline CDR1 is MRHNA and CDR2 is SNTAGT. The CDR3 is 14 amino acids. Here the CDR3 reads CASSEGGGTDTQYF. For the CDR3, the DNA is TGTGCCAGCAGTGAAGGAGGCGGCACAGATACGCAGTATTTT.

The rearrangement uses TRBV25-1 and TRBJ1-1; D possibly corresponds to TRBD1 (6 bases). Per germline, CDR1 MGHDK and CDR2 SYGVNS. Between the trimmed V and J ends, which lost 8 bases and 3 bases, there was a span of 13 bases. The CDR3 spans 13 residues. The CDR3: CASATGGDTEAFF. The CDR3 region has the DNA TGTGCCAGCGCCACCGGGGGCGACACTGAAGCTTTCTTT.

This clone was counted a few times. The J gene is TRBJ2-2, the V gene TRBV5-1; no definite D call. There are 16 residues in the CDR3. V was shortened by 0 bases and J by 2 bases, with 11 bases between the two germline ends. Germline loops: CDR1 SGHRS, CDR2 YFSETQ. CDR3 residues: CASSLEGSLNTGELFF. CDR3 nucleotides: TGCGCCAGCAGCTTGGAGGGCAGCTTAAACACCGGGGAGCTGTTTTTT. Supplemented by reference TRBV5-1 and TRBJ2-2, the full variable domain reads KAGVTQTPRYLIKTRGQQVTLSCSPISGHRSVSWYQQTPGQGLQFLFEYFSETQRNKGNFPGRFSGRQFSNSRSEMNVSTLELGDSALYLCASSLEGSLNTGELFFGEGSRLTVL.

The chain employs TRBV6-4 and TRBJ1-5, with no clear D. The V gene lost 2 bases and the J gene lost 1 base, with 3 bases spanning the gap. The CDR3 is made up of 13 amino acids. Germline V lookup: CDR1 MRHNA, CDR2 SNTAGT. In DNA form, the CDR3 reads TGTGCCAGCAGTGACAAAAGCAATCAGCCCCAGCATTTT. Translation gives CASSDKSNQPQHF.

V gene TRBV19 combines with J gene TRBJ2-7, with 9 bases aligning to TRBD1. With V trimmed by 6 bases and J by 6 bases, 9 bases remained unmatched. Germline V gene data show CDR1 as LNHDA and CDR2 as SQIVND (reference sequence). The CDR3 is 14 amino acids. The DNA of the CDR3 is TGTGCCAGTAGCCGGACAGGGGATCTCGCCGAGCAGTACTTC. This translates into CASSRTGDLAEQYF. The complete variable domain, with remaining parts taken from reference TRBV19 and TRBJ2-7, reads DGGITQSPKYLFRKEGQNVTLSCEQNLNHDAMYWYRQDPGQGLRLIYYSQIVNDFQKGDIAEGYSVSREKKESFPLTVTSAQKNPTAFYLCASSRTGDLAEQYFGPGTRLTVT.

The chain is built from TRBV19 and TRBJ1-4, with no clear D. V gave up 2 bases and J gave up 3 bases, with 10 bases separating them. The CDR3 has 15 residues. Germline-derived CDR1 and CDR2 are LNHDA and SQIVND (reference sequence). CDR3 DNA sequence: TGTGCCAGTAGTATAAGCGTCGGGGCTAATGAAAAACTGTTTTTT. This sequence encodes CASSISVGANEKLFF.

V usage is TRBV12-5 and J usage is TRBJ1-4; no firm D call. The germline gives CDR1 LGHNT, CDR2 FRNRAP. The CDR3 has 16 amino acids. Trimming stripped 2 bases from V and 5 bases from J, with 15 bases between. DNA for the CDR3: TGTGCTAGTGGTTTGTCCCCGGAGCTGTCAAATGAAAAACTGTTTTTT. It specifies CASGLSPELSNEKLFF.

J is TRBJ2-1 and V is TRBV2; no definite D call. Per germline, CDR1 SNHLY and CDR2 FYNNEI. Trimming pared 7 bases from V and 4 bases from J, leaving 8 bases between. This CDR3 region has 12 residues. CDR3 loop: CASIQEYNEQFF. CDR3 nucleotide sequence: TGTGCCAGCATTCAGGAATACAATGAGCAGTTCTTC.

The chain recombines TRBV5-1 with TRBJ2-1, with 15 bases lining up with TRBD2. This CDR3 has 17 amino acids. Germline assignment: CDR1 SGHRS and CDR2 YFSETQ. V lost 4 bases, J lost 2 bases, and 4 bases stayed unmatched. The CDR3 spells CASSRTSGGATYNEQFF. CDR3 nucleotide sequence: TGCGCCAGCAGCCGGACTAGCGGGGGGGCTACCTACAATGAGCAGTTCTTC.

The count of this clone is one. The V call is TRBV30, the J call TRBJ2-7, with 8 nucleotides matching TRBD1. The length of the CDR3 is 13 residues. The V gene's germline CDR1 is GTSNPN and CDR2 SVGIG (reference sequence). J was trimmed by 5 bases and V by 6 bases; bases with no gene match: 9. CDR3 nucleotide sequence: TGTGCCTGCGTTCGGGACAGGAGCCACGAGCAGTACTTC. It encodes CACVRDRSHEQYF.

CDR3 region: CASRVRTGTYEQYF. CDR3 bases: TGTGCCAGCAGAGTAAGGACAGGAACCTACGAGCAGTACTTC. V is TRBV6-1 and J is TRBJ2-7; 7 bases match TRBD1. CDR3 length: 14 amino acids. Germline assignment: CDR1 MNHNS and CDR2 SASEGT. V shed 6 bases and J 2 bases; nucleotides not matched to a gene: 7.

The J gene is TRBJ1-1, the V gene TRBV19, with no clear D. The CDR3 loop spans 14 amino acids. V lost 6 bases to trimming and J lost 1 base, with 12 bases between them. Germline V gene sequence: CDR1 LNHDA, CDR2 SQIVND (reference sequence). The CDR3 protein is CASSIGPANTEAFF. For the CDR3, the DNA is TGTGCCAGTAGCATTGGTCCCGCGAACACTGAAGCTTTCTTT.

This rearrangement joins TRBV18 to TRBJ2-1, with 9 bases aligning to TRBD1. Germline-derived CDR1 and CDR2 are KGHSH and LQKENI. This CDR3 is 16 amino acids long. The ends lost 4 bases at V and 5 bases at J; junction bases unmatched: 9. The CDR3 loop reads CASSRKGQGRHNEQFF. In DNA form, the CDR3 reads TGTGCCAGCTCACGTAAGGGACAGGGCCGTCACAATGAGCAGTTCTTC. Together with reference TRBV18 and TRBJ2-1, the CDR3 gives the full variable domain: NAGVMQNPRHLVRRRGQEARLRCSPMKGHSHVYWYRQLPEEGLKFMVYLQKENIIDESGMPKERFSAEFPKEGPSILRIQQVVRGDSAAYFCASSRKGQGRHNEQFFGPGTRLTVL.

Concerning this clone itself: At one boundary the junction diverges from the germline segment, which might be a read error. The chain has TRBV7-7 and TRBJ1-2; 7 bases match TRBD1. This CDR3 spans 14 amino acids. Germline lookup yields CDR1 SSHAT and CDR2 FNYEAQ (reference sequence). CDR3 DNA: TGCGCCAACAGCCTTAACGGGACAGCCTATGGCTACACCTTC. This encodes CANSLNGTAYGYTF.

This sequence joins TRBV27 and TRBJ1-6; D unclear. The CDR3 is 16 residues long. Germline V gives CDR1 MNHEY, CDR2 SMNVEV (reference sequence). Trimming removed 2 bases at V and 9 bases at J, with 17 bases between. CDR3 in amino acids: CASSLITGFSGSPLHF. CDR3 bases: TGTGCCAGCAGTTTAATTACGGGGTTTAGTGGTTCACCCCTCCACTTT.

This clone was observed a handful of times. The V and J genes are TRBV7-2 and TRBJ2-1; D could derive from TRBD1 or TRBD2 (5 bases each). Germline loops: CDR1 SGHTA, CDR2 FQGNSA. The germline V and J ends were trimmed by 0 bases and 2 bases, with 20 bases remaining between them. This CDR3 region has 19 residues. As DNA, the CDR3 is TGTGCCAGCAGCTTAGCGGGACCGAGAGGGACCCCTACCTACAATGAGCAGTTCTTC. Translation: CASSLAGPRGTPTYNEQFF.

The chain employs TRBV19 and TRBJ2-6; D unclear. Per the germline V gene, CDR1 is LNHDA and CDR2 is SQIVND (reference sequence). The V and J ends lost 2 bases and 0 bases respectively, with 5 bases between them. The CDR3 runs 15 residues. CDR3 DNA sequence: TGTGCCAGTAGTATAAGTAGCTCTGGGGCCAACGTCCTGACTTTC. It yields the protein CASSISSSGANVLTF.

This clone came up a few times. CDR3 bases: TGTGCCAGCAGTTTTAACAGGGGGGCCGGGGAGCTGTTTTTT. This encodes CASSFNRGAGELFF. V is TRBV27 and J is TRBJ2-2; 8 bases agree with TRBD1. Germline V lookup: CDR1 MNHEY, CDR2 SMNVEV (reference sequence). This CDR3 spans 14 amino acids. The V and J ends lost 3 bases and 6 bases, in that order; junction bases with no gene match: 3.

This clone showed up just a few times. The chain uses TRBV5-5 and TRBJ1-2; a possible D gene is TRBD1 (5 bases). Germline V gene lookup returns CDR1 SGHKS and CDR2 YYEKEE (reference sequence). The CDR3 has 14 amino acids. V lost 5 bases, J lost 4 bases, and 15 bases lay in between. The DNA for the CDR3 is TGTGCCAGCAGTACGACGACAGAGCCCTATGGCTACACCTTC. This sequence encodes CASSTTTEPYGYTF.